The T cell receptor beta chain described here comes from a study of shared clonotypes between healthy human individuals. Study details: There were three CD4 naive, three CD4 memory, two CD8 naive and one CD8 memory plates per donor. Study-level results: Naive subsets tended to show greater estimated richness than memory subsets. Naive CD4 clonotypes overlapped across a few donors at about 5.2%.

The CDR3 is 13 residues long. Deletions cut 4 bases from V and 3 bases from J, with 7 bases between. Germline V gene lookup returns CDR1 MNHEY and CDR2 SMNVEV (reference sequence). About this clone: Its specificity is unknown.

Clones were read by immunoSEQ multiplex PCR, and TCRdb kept only the in-frame ones, dropping some. This sample has under 1 million clones, with 90% to 97% found just once. Naive CD8 cells lacked CD45RO and underwent positive selection for CCR7, leaving out terminally differentiated effector memory CD45RA+ cells. Everyone who donated was a Caucasian adult who lived in Nashville, Tennessee. The sample consisted of naive CD8+ T cells sorted from blood. This clonotype originated in a man aged 30-40 years in good health. The J gene is TRBJ1-5, the V gene TRBV27; D gene ambiguous. CDR3 nucleotides: TGTGCCAGCAGTTACGGTATCAATCAGCCCCAGCATTTT. Encoded protein: CASSYGINQPQHF.